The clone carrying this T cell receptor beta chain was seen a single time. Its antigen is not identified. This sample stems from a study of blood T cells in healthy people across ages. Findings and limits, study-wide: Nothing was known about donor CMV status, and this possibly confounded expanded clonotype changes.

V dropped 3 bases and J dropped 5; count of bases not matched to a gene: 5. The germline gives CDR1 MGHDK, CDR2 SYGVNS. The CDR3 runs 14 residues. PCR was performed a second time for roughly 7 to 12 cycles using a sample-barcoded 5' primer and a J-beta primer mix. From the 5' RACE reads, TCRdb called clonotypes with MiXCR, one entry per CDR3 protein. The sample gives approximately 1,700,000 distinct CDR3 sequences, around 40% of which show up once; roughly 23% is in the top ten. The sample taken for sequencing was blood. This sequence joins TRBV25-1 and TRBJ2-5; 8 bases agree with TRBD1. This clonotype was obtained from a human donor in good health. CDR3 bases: TGTGCCAGCAGTGAGGACAGGGATTGGGAGACCCAGTACTTC. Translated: CASSEDRDWETQYF.